This T cell receptor (beta chain) was identified in a study of PD-L1 blockade in urothelial cancer (dated by TCRdb to the late 2010s). Background for the entire study: All patients started therapy in about 2014 and received atezolizumab 1,200 mg intravenously every 3 weeks. Pretreatment blood TCR-seq was available for 27 to 30 patients, at least one posttreatment blood collection was obtained for approximately 25 patients, and tumor TCR-seq was available for approximately 25 patients. Patients had an ECOG performance status of 0 or 1 and had received between 0 and 3 prior chemotherapy regimens. Durable clinical benefit meant progression-free survival longer than 6 months, and TCR features were also tested against progression-free and overall survival. Blood samples were analyzed 3 weeks after the start of treatment (second dose) and 6 weeks after the start of treatment. The study was an exploratory multi-omic analysis of somatic, immune and clinical correlates of response to PD-L1 blockade with atezolizumab in urothelial cancer. Durable clinical benefit was achieved by nine patients but not by the remaining 20. In the same patients who had TCR sequencing, pretreatment tumors also underwent whole exome sequencing and RNA sequencing. Blood samples gave median yields of about 150,000 T cells and 80,000 or so unique TCRs, along with a median clonality of approximately 0.08. About 85% of the 29 patients were identified as males with urothelial cancer of bladder origin, and a prior smoking history was reported by 18 of 29 patients. Pretreatment tumor samples, along with matched peripheral blood serially collected before and after atezolizumab treatment, were subjected to TCR sequencing.

On this clone: Its antigen is unknown. The sample holds no much larger clone one base away, and base qualities are not on file.

Based on the germline V gene, the CDR1 and CDR2 sequences are SGHRS and YFSETQ. The CDR3 goes from the cysteine to the phenylalanine over 14 residues. Only CDR3 DNA remains: 42 bases, in frame from the first base. A distance of 11 bases separates the germline ends of V and J, which lose 0 bases and 4 bases respectively. What the authors observed across the whole study: Improved progression-free and overall survival was associated with having pretreatment peripheral blood TCR clonality below the median. Because of the small sample size (n of about 29) and the many exploratory analyses performed, the results are intended to be regarded as hypothesis-generating. Among patients with durable benefit, tumor-associated TCR clones showed greater expansion in peripheral blood 3 weeks after treatment started (n ≈ 20, p = 0.022).

The cohort included under 35 patients with locally advanced or metastatic urothelial carcinoma who were treated at Memorial Sloan Kettering on a trial protocol. Peripheral blood mononuclear cells were collected pretreatment and during treatment, at between 1 and 8 total time points per patient. The Qiagen DNeasy Blood extraction kit was used to purify genomic DNA from total PBMCs and tumor samples. PBMCs were collected pretreatment and during treatment, and were isolated and stored as previously described. Each PCR received spiked-in synthetic TCR analog templates so that absolute template abundance could be estimated from read counts. The immunoSEQ assay used bias-controlled V and J gene primers to amplify TCRbeta CDR3 regions from genomic DNA. Sequencing of rearranged TCRbeta segments was done at approximately 20X coverage. Regarding the original processing steps: Clustering was used to correct sequencing errors, and CDR3s were annotated against IMGT to assign V, D and J genes. Out-of-frame and stop-codon sequences were excluded, and only productive TCRbeta rearrangements were used in downstream analyses. To compute clonality, Shannon entropy was normalized by the log of the number of unique productive sequences and then subtracted from one. Clones differing between time points or between blood and tumor were identified by Fisher's exact test with Benjamini-Hochberg correction at adjusted p below 0.01. TCRdb mirrors the immuneACCESS table, restricted to in-frame sequences. Some clones are absent from its copies; in checked studies, under half trace to an unresolved V gene, and the reason for the others is unknown. V and J calls and clone size are as listed in that table; D and trimming were resolved from the DNA. The sample table lists more than 45,000 clones, over 75% of them with a count of one. 4% to 5% of the sample goes to the ten largest clones.

The chain was built from TRBV5-1 and TRBJ2-7, with no confidently assigned D gene. This sequence was found in a man in his 70s with urothelial cancer. Sequenced here: PBMCs, sampled around atezolizumab (anti-PD-L1) treatment. Here the CDR3 is given as CASSLDPRVYEQYF. The DNA sequence is TGCGCCAGCAGCTTGGATCCCCGGGTTTACGAGCAGTACTTC.